The source of this T cell receptor (beta chain) is a study of blood T cells in healthy people across ages. Primed by a sample-barcoded 5' primer and a J-beta primer mix, a second PCR proceeded for 7 to 11 cycles. Each CDR3 protein is one row after TCRdb ran MiXCR on the 5' RACE reads. The data contain roughly 800,000 distinct CDR3 sequences, roughly 34% of them singletons. Per germline, CDR1 LNHNV and CDR2 YYDKDF (reference sequence). Deletions cut 0 bases from V and 1 base from J, with 16 bases between. This CDR3 is built from 18 residues. Healthy Caucasian individuals from Russia aged about 6 to 90 were enrolled as donors.

The J gene is TRBJ2-1, the V gene TRBV15; the D gene is possibly TRBD1 (7 bases). Sequenced sample: blood. The source of this sequence is a man younger than 35 in good health. The CDR3 region has the DNA TGTGCCACCAGCAGAGATCCCCGGCCAGGGGGGTCCTACAATGAGCAGTTCTTC. It codes for CATSRDPRPGGSYNEQFF.